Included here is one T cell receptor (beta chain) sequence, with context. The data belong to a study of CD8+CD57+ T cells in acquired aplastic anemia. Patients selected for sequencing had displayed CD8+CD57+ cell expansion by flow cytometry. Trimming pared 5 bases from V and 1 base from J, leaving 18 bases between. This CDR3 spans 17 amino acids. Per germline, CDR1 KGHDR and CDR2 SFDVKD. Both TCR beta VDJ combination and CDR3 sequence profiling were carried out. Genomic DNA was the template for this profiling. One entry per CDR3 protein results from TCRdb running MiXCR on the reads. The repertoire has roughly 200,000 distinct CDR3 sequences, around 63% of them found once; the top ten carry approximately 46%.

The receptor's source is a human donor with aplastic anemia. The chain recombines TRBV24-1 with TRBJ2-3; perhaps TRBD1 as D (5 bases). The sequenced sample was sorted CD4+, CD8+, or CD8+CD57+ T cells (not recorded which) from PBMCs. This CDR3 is CATSVGWGASGTDTQYF. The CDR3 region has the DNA TGTGCCACCAGTGTGGGCTGGGGCGCATCCGGCACAGATACGCAGTATTTT.